Following are 6 T cell receptor beta chains from one sample sequenced in a study of T cells in Graves' hyperthyroidism and ophthalmopathy. Template material for amplifying TCR beta CDR3 regions consisted of RNA transcripts. The study used the HTBI primer set for a first-round RT-PCR of the TCR CDR3. TCRdb redid the calling of the multiplex PCR reads with MiXCR, one entry per CDR3 protein. The sample consists of around 300,000 distinct CDR3 sequences, around 22% of them appearing once. The specimen sequenced was blood. These receptors all come from a man aged 25-40 years with Graves' ophthalmopathy.

Remarks on this clonotype: One end of the junction fails to match germline, which may point to a read error. V and J are TRBV29-1 and TRBJ1-1, with D maybe TRBD1 (6 bases). Germline CDR1 and CDR2: SQVTM and ANQGSEA. CDR3 length equals 16 residues. CDR3 nucleotides: TGCAGCGTTGGGGGACGGCGAGGGACAATGAACACTGAAGTTTTCTTT. Encoded protein: CSVGGRRGTMNTEVFF.

In its sample, this clonotype was seen many times. This sequence joins TRBV11-2 and TRBJ2-6, with D uncertain. Looked up from germline, CDR1 is SGHAT and CDR2 is FQNNGV. The ends were cut back, 5 bases at V and 0 bases at J, with 11 bases in the middle. This CDR3 comprises 16 residues. The CDR3 nucleotides read TGTGCCAGCAGCCAGAGGTTAGACTCTGGGGCCAACGTCCTGACTTTC. Its translation: CASSQRLDSGANVLTF. Using reference TRBV11-2 and TRBJ2-6 for the parts outside the CDR3, the full variable domain is EAGVAQSPRYKIIEKRQSVAFWCNPISGHATLYWYQQILGQGPKLLIQFQNNGVVDDSQLPKDRFSAERLKGVDSTLKIQPAKLEDSAVYLCASSQRLDSGANVLTFGAGSRLTVL.

About this clonotype: A much larger clone lies one base from this, so it may be a read error. The gene calls are TRBV28 and TRBJ2-3; 8 bases line up with TRBD2. The CDR3 is made up of 23 amino acids. V shed 2 bases and J 5 bases; nucleotides not matched to a gene: 30. Germline-derived CDR1 and CDR2 are MDHEN and SYDVKM. The CDR3 DNA sequence: TGTGCCAGCAGTTTAATCCGGATGGTTAGAGTAGCGGGAACGATCGTACGGATAGATACGCAGTATTTT. Amino acid sequence: CASSLIRMVRVAGTIVRIDTQYF. Complete variable domain (other parts from reference TRBV28 and TRBJ2-3): DVKVTQSSRYLVKRTGEKVFLECVQDMDHENMFWYRQDPGLGLRLIYFSYDVKMKEKGDIPEGYSVSREKKERFSLILESASTNQTSMYLCASSLIRMVRVAGTIVRIDTQYFGPGTRLTVL.

This clonotype was found a few times. The J gene is TRBJ2-3, the V gene TRBV14; TRBD1 matches 10 bases. There are 16 residues in the CDR3. Germline CDR1 and CDR2: SGHDN and FVKESK. Unmatched junction bases numbered 5, after V lost 4 bases and J lost 1 base. The CDR3 DNA sequence: TGTGCCAGCAGCCCGGGACAGGGGCGACGCACAGATACGCAGTATTTT. As protein: CASSPGQGRRTDTQYF.

Only a few counts were recorded for this clonotype. The chain uses TRBV5-1 and TRBJ1-6, with TRBD1 as a possible D gene (5 bases). V lost 4 bases and J lost 7, with 12 bases in between. This CDR3 region has 14 residues. The V gene's germline CDR1 is SGHRS and CDR2 YFSETQ. CDR3 in DNA: TGCGCCAGCAGCCCGGACAAGGGAAATTCACCCCTCCACTTT. Protein: CASSPDKGNSPLHF.

In this sample, this clonotype turned up a few times. The chain links TRBV30 to TRBJ1-5, with D perhaps TRBD1 (6 bases). CDR3 length: 13 amino acids. Germline V gene data show CDR1 as GTSNPN and CDR2 as SVGIG (reference sequence). The V gene lost 1 base and the J gene lost 7 bases, with 11 bases spanning the gap. The CDR3 loop reads CAWSEQGYQPQHF. Here the CDR3 DNA reads TGTGCCTGGAGTGAGCAGGGGTACCAGCCCCAGCATTTT.